This T cell receptor (beta chain) came from a study of T-cell reconstitution after alpha-beta-depleted transplantation in children. This clonotype was counted many times. Unique molecular identifiers were built into the TCRbeta library. TCRdb analysed the PCR reads with MiXCR anew, one entry per CDR3 protein. This sample has hundreds of thousands of distinct CDR3 sequences; 12% occur once, and the top ten carry over 2.5%. This TCR derives from a human donor who donated a stem cell graft to a child with acute lymphoblastic leukemia. The sample in question was PBMCs from the stem cell graft donor, obtained from the stem cell graft.

CDR3 bases: TGTGCCAGCAGCGTAGGGACACCCTCCTACGAGCAGTACTTC. Protein sequence: CASSVGTPSYEQYF. The chain is built from TRBV9 and TRBJ2-7; maybe TRBD1 (5 bases). Trimming removed 0 bases at V and 0 bases at J, with 7 bases between. Per the germline V gene, CDR1 is SGDLS and CDR2 is YYNGEE. This CDR3 spans 14 amino acids.